This T cell receptor beta chain was identified during a study of blood T cell repertoires in COVID-19. Study-level information: The United States, Italy and Spain provided the acute and convalescent COVID-19 samples. T cells, B-cell-depleted T cells, or PBMCs supplied cDNA or gDNA.

From germline, CDR1 is MNHEY and CDR2 SMNVEV (reference sequence). Trimming stripped 0 bases from V and 0 bases from J, with 8 bases between. The CDR3 is made up of 15 amino acids. As processed by the authors: Quantification of nucleated cells was approximated via reference gene primer amplification. Data came from immunoSEQ multiplex PCR; TCRdb stores just in-frame clones and leaves some out. That table furnishes V, J and clone size, whereas the DNA furnished D and trimming. The table shows over 400,000 clones, with around 86% occurring only once. This clone was detected once. V is TRBV27 and J is TRBJ1-1; D unclear. The receptor was isolated from a woman in her 30s with active or convalescent COVID-19. What was sequenced was peripheral blood. The CDR3 is CASSLSVDLNTEAFF. The CDR3 nucleotides read TGTGCCAGCAGTTTATCGGTGGACTTGAACACTGAAGCTTTCTTT.